Below are 24 T cell receptor beta chains sequenced from a single sample in a study of cytomegalovirus exposure and HLA in healthy donors. Clones were sequenced by immunoSEQ multiplex PCR, and TCRdb holds only the in-frame ones, with some missing. The sample records some 160,000 clones, around 89% being singletons. The specimen was PBMCs. All receptors come from a young man in good health and CMV-seronegative.

This clone was recorded only once. The chain employs TRBV9 and TRBJ1-1; D perhaps matches TRBD1 (6 bases). V was trimmed by 4 bases and J by 11 bases, leaving 21 bases between them. The CDR3 contains 14 residues. Germline CDR1 is SGDLS and CDR2 is YYNGEE. The CDR3 DNA reads as TGTGCCAGCAGCCCAGAACCGACAGGCCTTTCGGCTTTCTTT. The encoded protein is CASSPEPTGLSAFF.

The chain joins TRBV7-6 to TRBJ2-1; a weak D match, TRBD2 (6 bases). The CDR3 extends over 15 amino acids. Per the germline V gene, CDR1 is SGHVS and CDR2 is FNYEAQ. Deletions cut 4 bases from V and 0 bases from J, with 10 bases between. The CDR3 sequence is CASSSREHSYNEQFF. The CDR3 DNA follows: TGTGCCAGCAGCTCTCGGGAGCACTCCTACAATGAGCAGTTCTTC. The full variable domain, completed using reference TRBV7-6 and TRBJ2-1, is GAGVSQSPRYKVTKRGQDVALRCDPISGHVSLYWYRQALGQGPEFLTYFNYEAQQDKSGLPNDRFSAERPEGSISTLTIQRTEQRDSAMYRCASSSREHSYNEQFFGPGTRLTVL.

The V and J genes are TRBV5-8 and TRBJ1-5; weak D call: TRBD1 (5 bases). This CDR3 comprises 15 residues. The germline V gene encodes CDR1 SGHTS and CDR2 YDEGEE. Trimming removed 4 bases from V and 7 bases from J, with 18 bases in between. The CDR3 sequence is CASSRTTVIEQPQHF. CDR3 DNA sequence: TGTGCCAGCAGCCGAACGACAGTGATTGAACAGCCCCAGCATTTT.

The rearrangement links TRBV5-1 to TRBJ2-1; 14 bases are shared with TRBD2. The CDR3 is 19 amino acids. CDR1 is SGHRS, CDR2 YFSETQ, per germline. Trimming at V came to 0 bases and at J to 6 bases, leaving 11 bases not matched to a gene. CDR3: CASSLEGRRLAGGPNEQFF. CDR3 coding DNA: TGCGCCAGCAGCTTGGAGGGACGGAGACTAGCGGGGGGGCCCAATGAGCAGTTCTTC.

This clone has only a few counts. This rearrangement joins TRBV15 to TRBJ2-7; weak D call: TRBD1 (6 bases). The germline V gene has CDR1 LNHNV and CDR2 YYDKDF (reference sequence). The V end lost 3 bases, the J end lost 2 bases, and 14 bases lay between the germline ends. The CDR3 is made up of 15 amino acids. The CDR3: CATSRNRDRTYEQYF. In nucleotides, the CDR3 is TGTGCCACCAGCAGGAACAGGGATAGGACCTACGAGCAGTACTTC.

The chain links TRBV6-1 to TRBJ1-3; 7 bases fit TRBD1. Trimming at V came to 4 bases and at J to 4 bases, leaving 4 bases not matched to a gene. Looked up from germline, CDR1 is MNHNS and CDR2 is SASEGT. CDR3 size: 14 residues. The CDR3 nucleotides are TGTGCCAGCAGTGGACAGGGTACCGGAAACACCATATATTTT. Protein product: CASSGQGTGNTIYF.

This clone was seen ten or more times. This chain joins TRBV5-5 and TRBJ1-5, with 8 nucleotides matching TRBD1. This CDR3 region has 16 residues. J lost 2 bases, V lost 4 bases, and 8 bases had no gene match. Germline V CDR1 and CDR2: SGHKS, YYEKEE (reference sequence). The CDR3 bases are TGTGCCAGCAGCCGAGACAGGGGTTGGGGCAATCAGCCCCAGCATTTT. It yields the protein CASSRDRGWGNQPQHF.

This chain joins TRBV18 and TRBJ2-5; 10 bases map to TRBD2. This CDR3 comprises 15 residues. J gave up 3 bases and V 3 bases, and 4 bases lay outside the gene matches. Germline V lookup: CDR1 KGHSH, CDR2 LQKENI. CDR3 nucleotides: TGTGCCAGCTCACCCTACGGGACTAGCGAAGAGACCCAGTACTTC. Its translation is CASSPYGTSEETQYF.

This clone occurred a few times. This rearrangement joins TRBV6-1 to TRBJ1-2; 7 bases agree with TRBD1. The V gene's germline CDR1 is MNHNS and CDR2 SASEGT. The CDR3 sequence is 14 residues long. V gave up 3 bases and J gave up 2 bases; unmatched junction bases: 3. For the CDR3, the DNA is TGTGCCAGCAGTGACCCGGGACAGAACTATGGCTACACCTTC. Amino acids: CASSDPGQNYGYTF.

There are a few counts of this clone. This chain joins TRBV29-1 and TRBJ1-1; D ambiguous. Trimming pared 4 bases from V and 6 bases from J, leaving 12 bases between. Germline V gives CDR1 SQVTM, CDR2 ANQGSEA. The CDR3 has 12 amino acids. In nucleotides, the CDR3 is TGCAGCGTTGTCAGGTCCCCTTCTGAAGCTTTCTTT. Its translation: CSVVRSPSEAFF. The complete variable domain, with remaining parts taken from reference TRBV29-1 and TRBJ1-1, reads SAVISQKPSRDICQRGTSLTIQCQVDSQVTMMFWYRQQPGQSLTLIATANQGSEATYESGFVIDKFPISRPNLTFSTLTVSNMSPEDSSIYLCSVVRSPSEAFFGQGTRLTVV.

As concerns this clone: The junction departs from germline at one end; a sequencing error may be responsible. The chain recombines TRBV19 with TRBJ2-5; D uncertain. Germline V gene data show CDR1 as LNHDA and CDR2 as SQIVND (reference sequence). The CDR3 length is 14 residues. The CDR3 sequence: CAGSIAQFQETQYF. CDR3 bases: TGTGCCGGTAGTATAGCTCAGTTCCAAGAGACCCAGTACTTC. Full variable domain (outside the CDR3, taken from reference TRBV19 and TRBJ2-5): DGGITQSPKYLFRKEGQNVTLSCEQNLNHDAMYWYRQDPGQGLRLIYYSQIVNDFQKGDIAEGYSVSREKKESFPLTVTSAQKNPTAFYLCAGSIAQFQETQYFGPGTRLLVL.

This chain uses TRBV28 with TRBJ1-3; no clear D gene. The length of the CDR3 is 12 residues. Germline lookup yields CDR1 MDHEN and CDR2 SYDVKM. With 7 bases removed from V and 3 bases from J, the gap between germline ends came to 7 bases. CDR3 DNA: TGTGCCAGCACCGCGCTTGGAAACACCATATATTTT. The encoded protein is CASTALGNTIYF.

Notes on this clone: Sequence at one end of the junction differs from germline and may be a read error. The chain carries TRBV6-1 and TRBJ1-6; 8 nucleotides line up with TRBD1. The CDR3 covers 14 residues. The germline CDR1 and CDR2 sequences are MNHNS and SASEGT. The CDR3 loop is CASSEGTGLLDREF. CDR3 in DNA: TGTGCCAGCAGTGAAGGGACAGGGTTGCTCGACCGGGAATTT.

In DNA form, the CDR3 reads TGTGCCAGCAGTTTGGCCAGGGCCGACTACGAGCAGTACTTC. Amino acid sequence: CASSLARADYEQYF. V gene TRBV27 combines with J gene TRBJ2-7; TRBD1 is a possible D gene (5 bases). The CDR3 totals 14 residues. Trimming shortened V by 3 bases and J by 3 bases, and 12 bases separated the two germline ends. The V gene's germline CDR1 is MNHEY and CDR2 SMNVEV (reference sequence).

Only a few counts were recorded for this clone. The chain employs TRBV10-3 and TRBJ1-2, with D possibly TRBD1 on 5 matching bases. The V end lost 2 bases, the J end lost 4 bases, and 5 bases lay between the germline ends. CDR1 ENHRY and CDR2 SYGVKD come from the germline V gene. The CDR3 has 12 amino acids. The CDR3 sequence: CAISEDSYGYTF. The DNA for the CDR3 is TGTGCCATCAGTGAGGACAGCTATGGCTACACCTTC.

J is TRBJ1-1 and V is TRBV27, with 8 bases aligning to TRBD1. Trimming took 2 bases from V and 1 from J; bases not matched to a gene: 3. The CDR3 covers 15 residues. Germline V gives CDR1 MNHEY, CDR2 SMNVEV (reference sequence). The CDR3 is CASSLRQGANTEAFF. Here the CDR3 DNA reads TGTGCCAGCAGTTTACGGCAGGGGGCGAACACTGAAGCTTTCTTT.

The rearrangement uses TRBV23-1 and TRBJ1-3; 7 nucleotides match TRBD1. TRBV23-1 is reported as an ORF; its role is uncertain. J lost 5 bases, V lost 0 bases, and 4 bases had no gene match. This CDR3 is 15 amino acids long. The CDR3 DNA reads as TGCGCCAGCAGTCAATCAGGGGACAGCCGAAACACCATATATTTT. This sequence encodes CASSQSGDSRNTIYF.

This CDR3 reads CASSSLGQGNTGELFF. CDR3 sequence (DNA): TGCGCCAGCAGCTCCCTAGGACAGGGGAACACCGGGGAGCTGTTTTTT. This rearrangement joins TRBV5-1 to TRBJ2-2; 8 positions match TRBD1. Germline values: CDR1 SGHRS, CDR2 YFSETQ. The V segment lost 3 bases and the J segment 1 base; nucleotides outside the gene matches: 5. The CDR3 covers 16 residues.

The rearrangement uses TRBV28 and TRBJ1-5; 7 bases fit TRBD1. Germline V gene data show CDR1 as MDHEN and CDR2 as SYDVKM. This CDR3 is 14 amino acids long. Trimming cost V 6 bases and J 0 bases; bases outside gene matches: 2. This chain's CDR3 is CASRQGPSNQPQHF. Here the CDR3 DNA reads TGTGCCAGCAGACAGGGGCCTAGCAATCAGCCCCAGCATTTT.

This clone came up once. The V gene is TRBV5-1, the J gene TRBJ2-2; 10 bases are a match to TRBD1. The CDR3 loop spans 16 amino acids. With V trimmed by 4 bases and J by 5 bases, 8 bases remained unmatched. Germline V gene sequence: CDR1 SGHRS, CDR2 YFSETQ. The CDR3 bases are TGCGCCAGCAGCCCTCCGGGACAGGGGTGGACCGGGGAGCTGTTTTTT. It encodes CASSPPGQGWTGELFF.

This chain links TRBV18 with TRBJ2-5, with 7 bases identical to TRBD1. Germline CDR1 reads KGHSH; CDR2 reads LQKENI. V dropped 2 bases and J dropped 3; count of bases not matched to a gene: 3. CDR3 length: 14 amino acids. The CDR3 protein is CASSPEDREETQYF. The CDR3 bases are TGTGCCAGCTCACCAGAAGACAGGGAAGAGACCCAGTACTTC.

The chain is built from TRBV28 and TRBJ1-5; unclear D gene. Trimming left V 1 base short and J 1 base short, with 11 bases between. The CDR3 length is 16 residues. Germline V gives CDR1 MDHEN, CDR2 SYDVKM. The CDR3 nucleotides read TGTGCCAGCAGTTTATCGGCAGGCTTGAGCAATCAGCCCCAGCATTTT. Its translation: CASSLSAGLSNQPQHF.

The J gene is TRBJ2-1, the V gene TRBV6-5; D is ambiguous. The CDR3 runs to 14 residues. V was clipped by 0 bases and J by 8 bases, with 11 bases between them. CDR1 is MNHEY, CDR2 SVGAGI, per germline. The CDR3 loop is CASSYSRGRYEQFF. The CDR3 DNA reads as TGTGCCAGCAGTTACTCGAGAGGAAGGTATGAGCAGTTCTTC.

This clone appeared once. J is TRBJ2-7 and V is TRBV6-5; D gene uncertain. CDR1 MNHEY and CDR2 SVGAGI come from the germline V gene. The germline V and J ends were trimmed by 3 bases and 4 bases, with 19 bases remaining between them. The CDR3 totals 16 residues. The DNA of the CDR3 is TGTGCCAGCAGTTATACCATTATCATAGCCCCTTACGAGCAGTACTTC. This gives the protein CASSYTIIIAPYEQYF.